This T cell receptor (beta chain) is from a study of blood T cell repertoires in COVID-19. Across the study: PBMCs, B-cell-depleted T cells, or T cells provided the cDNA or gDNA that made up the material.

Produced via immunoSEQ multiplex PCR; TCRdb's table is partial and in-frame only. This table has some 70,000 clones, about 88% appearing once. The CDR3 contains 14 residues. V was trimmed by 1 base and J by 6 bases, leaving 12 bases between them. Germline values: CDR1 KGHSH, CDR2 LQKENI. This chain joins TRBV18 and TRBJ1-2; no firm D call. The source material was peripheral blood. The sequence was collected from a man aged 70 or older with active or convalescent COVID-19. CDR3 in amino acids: CASSPRGIENGYTF. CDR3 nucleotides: TGTGCCAGCTCACCACGCGGGATTGAGAATGGCTACACCTTC.